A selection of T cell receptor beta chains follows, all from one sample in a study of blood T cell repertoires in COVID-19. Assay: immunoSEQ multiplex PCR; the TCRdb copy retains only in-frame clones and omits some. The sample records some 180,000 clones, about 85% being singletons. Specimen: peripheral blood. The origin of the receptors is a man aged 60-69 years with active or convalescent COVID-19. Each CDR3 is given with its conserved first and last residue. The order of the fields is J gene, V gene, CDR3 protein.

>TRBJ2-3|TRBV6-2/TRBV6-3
CASSPRPSGGSTDTQYF
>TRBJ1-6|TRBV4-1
CASSQERVGAGTVNSPLHF
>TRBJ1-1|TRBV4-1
CASSQDLWPRGTEAFF
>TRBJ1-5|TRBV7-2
CASSLVGGTGSNQPQHF
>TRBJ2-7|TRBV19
CASSRAADKPYEQYF
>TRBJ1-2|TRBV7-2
CASSQGRAGGYTF
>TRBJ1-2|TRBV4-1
CASSQSPGGAGYTF
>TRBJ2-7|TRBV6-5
CASSLTALYEQYF
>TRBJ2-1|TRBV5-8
CASSFRGESYNEQFF
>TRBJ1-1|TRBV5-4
CASSFDRGNTEAFF
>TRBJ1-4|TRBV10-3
CAISESTGIEKLFF
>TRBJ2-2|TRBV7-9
CASSFSTSWSGELFF
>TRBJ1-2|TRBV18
CASSPTDFSIGYTF
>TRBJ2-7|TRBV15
CATSRDRSGGPPSF
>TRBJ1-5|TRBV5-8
CASSLGTPNSNQPQHF
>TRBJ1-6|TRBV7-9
CASSLGSVINSPLHF
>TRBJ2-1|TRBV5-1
CASSFPSGGAIAYNEQFF
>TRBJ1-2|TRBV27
CASSFKDRENYGYTF
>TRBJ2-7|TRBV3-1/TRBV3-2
CASSQDRWASDEQYF
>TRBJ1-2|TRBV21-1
CASSKLVPGKANGYTF
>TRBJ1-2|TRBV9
CASSGTGTGIDGYTF
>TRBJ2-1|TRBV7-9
CASSRGGNNEQFF
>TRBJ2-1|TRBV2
CARRLAGSNEQFF
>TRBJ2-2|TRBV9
CASSPTGANTGELFF
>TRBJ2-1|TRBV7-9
CASSLASGGLNEQFF
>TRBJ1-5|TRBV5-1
CASSLGGTSNQPQHF
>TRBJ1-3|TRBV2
CASARGQVTSGNTIYF
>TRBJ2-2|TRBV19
CASTRQGYIRNTGELFF
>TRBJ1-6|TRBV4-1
CASSRAQVNSPLHF
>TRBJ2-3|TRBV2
CASRRDRGFVDTQYF
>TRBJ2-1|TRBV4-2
CASSQDLLGGLNEQFF
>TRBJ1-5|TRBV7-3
CASSLGRRQSGNQPQHF
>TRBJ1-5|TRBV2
CASSPDRGSDQPQHF
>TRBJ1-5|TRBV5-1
CASSPGTAISNQPQHF
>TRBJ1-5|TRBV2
CASRDRMDQPQHF
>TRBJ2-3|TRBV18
CASSPAGGPSSTDTQYF
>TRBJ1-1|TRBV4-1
CASSQDSGLAFF